Sequencing of this T cell receptor beta chain was carried out in a study of shared clonotypes between healthy human individuals. Across the study: Donors were two women and a few men aged 18 to 49.

The repertoire was sequenced with immunoSEQ multiplex PCR; TCRdb's copy has only in-frame clones and lacks some. The sample shows about 510,000 clones, 75% to 80% of them seen only once. The donors were adults (healthy and HIV-negative) with no recent acute infections or vaccinations. This clone was detected only once. The sequenced material came from PBMCs. This TCR came from a middle-aged woman in good health. Some clones in this sample may be carry-over from other donors' samples.

The CDR3 loop reads CASSPGTGPNYGYTF. The DNA for the CDR3 is TGTGCCAGCAGTCCGGGGACAGGACCTAACTATGGCTACACCTTC. The chain links TRBV27 to TRBJ1-2; 8 nucleotides line up with TRBD1. CDR1 and CDR2 (germline): MNHEY, SMNVEV (reference sequence). V lost 5 bases and J lost 0; bases outside the gene matches: 5. The CDR3 totals 15 residues.